The next 12 T cell receptor beta chains were all read from a single sample in a study of T cells after yellow fever vaccination. TCRdb called the 5' RACE reads again in MiXCR, with one record for every CDR3 protein. Of 100,000 to 150,000 distinct CDR3 sequences listed, under 8.5% were seen once; the top ten hold 2.5%. Sequencing was performed on CD4+ T cells sorted from PBMCs, taken about 10 days after the first yellow fever vaccination. The receptors derive from a man aged 18 to 30 who received the YFV17D yellow fever vaccine.

This clonotype was observed at least ten times. CDR3 sequence (DNA): TGTGCCAGCAGCTTAGCGCGAGGACTTGCCAAAAACATTCAGTACTTC. Encoded protein: CASSLARGLAKNIQYF. This rearrangement joins TRBV7-9 to TRBJ2-4, with D possibly being TRBD2 (5 bases). The CDR3 has 16 residues. The germline V gene encodes CDR1 SEHNR and CDR2 FQNEAQ (reference sequence). V was shortened by 0 bases and J by 1 base, with 10 bases between the two germline ends.

The chain combines TRBV5-6 with TRBJ2-1, with D tentatively TRBD1 (5 bases). V was pared by 9 bases and J by 13 bases, with 20 bases between. CDR1 and CDR2 (germline): SGHDT, YYEEEE. This CDR3 contains 12 residues. CDR3 amino acids: CAMSPGILLQFF. The CDR3 nucleotides are TGTGCCATGAGCCCAGGGATCCTCCTACAGTTCTTC. The variable domain in full, completed from reference TRBV5-6 and TRBJ2-1, reads DAGVTQSPTHLIKTRGQQVTLRCSPKSGHDTVSWYQQALGQGPQFIFQYYEEEERQRGNFPDRFSGHQFPNYSSELNVNALLLGDSALYLCAMSPGILLQFFGPGTRLTVL.

This clonotype has a count of ten or more. The genes are TRBV3-1 and TRBJ1-1; no definite D call. V shed 3 bases and J shed 0 bases, with 5 bases lying between them. The V gene's germline CDR1 is LGHDT and CDR2 YNNKEL (reference sequence). The length of the CDR3 is 13 residues. CDR3: CASSHKVNTEAFF. CDR3 in DNA: TGTGCCAGCAGCCATAAAGTGAACACTGAAGCTTTCTTT.

This clonotype was recorded many times. This sequence joins TRBV3-1 and TRBJ2-2; D may match TRBD1 or TRBD2 (5 bases each). Germline V gene data show CDR1 as LGHDT and CDR2 as YNNKEL (reference sequence). This CDR3 contains 14 residues. Trimming took 3 bases from V and 3 from J, leaving 8 bases between them. The CDR3 protein is CASSQRGHTGELFF. The CDR3 DNA reads TGTGCCAGCAGCCAGAGGGGCCACACCGGGGAGCTGTTTTTT.

This clonotype has ten or more counts. J is TRBJ2-1 and V is TRBV7-2; D remains unclear. Between the trimmed V and J ends, which lost 2 bases and 0 bases, there was a span of 8 bases. CDR3 length: 15 amino acids. Germline V gene lookup returns CDR1 SGHTA and CDR2 FQGNSA. The CDR3 protein is CASSLQVGSYNEQFF. DNA of the CDR3: TGTGCCAGCAGCTTACAGGTCGGCTCCTACAATGAGCAGTTCTTC.

In this sample, this clonotype turned up many times. The rearrangement links TRBV4-2 to TRBJ2-5, with unresolved D. Looked up from germline, CDR1 is LGHNA and CDR2 is YNFKEQ. The CDR3 is made up of 15 amino acids. Trimming took off 0 bases at V and 4 bases at J, with 12 bases between the two ends. The CDR3 loop is CASSQEIGRRETQYF. Here the CDR3 DNA reads TGTGCCAGCAGCCAAGAAATAGGGCGCCGAGAGACCCAGTACTTC.

The table lists this clonotype with many counts. The rearrangement uses TRBV20-1 and TRBJ2-2; 12 bases match TRBD1. The CDR3 covers 15 residues. J gave up 6 bases and V 3 bases, and 5 bases lay outside the gene matches. Per the germline V gene, CDR1 is DFQATT and CDR2 is SNEGSKA (reference sequence). The CDR3 DNA is TGCAGTGCTAGCAAGGGACAGGGGGCATCCGGGGAGCTGTTTTTT. Amino acids: CSASKGQGASGELFF.

This clonotype was observed at least ten times. The CDR3 loop is CASSLRQRGNSPLHF. CDR3 DNA: TGTGCCAGCAGTTTACGCCAGCGGGGGAATTCACCCCTCCACTTT. J is TRBJ1-6 and V is TRBV12-3 or TRBV12-4; a possible D gene is TRBD1 (5 bases). The CDR3 has 15 residues. V was pared by 2 bases and J by 7 bases, with 12 bases between.

This clonotype occurred many times. The CDR3 nucleotides are TGCAGTGCTAGACCTACCGGGACAGGGGGTAAAAAACTGTTTTTT. Amino acids: CSARPTGTGGKKLFF. The chain is built from TRBV20-1 and TRBJ1-4, with TRBD1 identical over 11 bases. The junction had 8 bases not matched to a gene; V was cut back by 2 bases and J by 9 bases. This CDR3 is 15 amino acids long. Germline values: CDR1 DFQATT, CDR2 SNEGSKA (reference sequence).

This clonotype came up a few times. This sequence joins TRBV20-1 and TRBJ1-5; TRBD1 aligns across 7 bases. This CDR3 has 15 residues. The J segment lost 0 bases and the V segment lost 6 bases, leaving 8 bases of the junction unmatched. Germline V gene data show CDR1 as DFQATT and CDR2 as SNEGSKA (reference sequence). CDR3 loop: CSARRQGYSNQPQHF. The CDR3 DNA reads as TGCAGTGCGCGCCGACAGGGTTATAGCAATCAGCCCCAGCATTTT.

There are many counts of this clonotype. This rearrangement joins TRBV12-3 or TRBV12-4 to TRBJ2-3; D is perhaps TRBD1 (6 bases). Trimming removed 5 bases at V and 9 bases at J, with 12 bases between. There are 12 residues in the CDR3. CDR3 sequence: CASSDQGWTQYF. CDR3 nucleotides: TGTGCCAGCAGTGACCAGGGGTGGACGCAGTATTTT.

This clonotype was detected a few times. This chain connects TRBV7-2 to TRBJ1-3; D is ambiguous. This CDR3 spans 15 amino acids. The V end was cut by 5 bases, the J end by 0 bases, with 11 bases between. Germline assignment: CDR1 SGHTA and CDR2 FQGNSA. The CDR3 protein is CASSPGTFSGNTIYF. Here the CDR3 DNA reads TGTGCCAGCAGCCCTGGAACATTCTCTGGAAACACCATATATTTT.